The clone carrying this TCR beta chain came up many times. The method was immunoSEQ multiplex PCR; TCRdb's version includes in-frame clones alone and lacks a portion of them. The sample contains more than 20,000 clones, none of them singletons. This record belongs to a study of T cells after posttransplantation cyclophosphamide. The V end was cut by 3 bases, the J end by 7 bases, with 12 bases between. Germline V lookup: CDR1 MGHDK, CDR2 SYGVNS. The CDR3 sequence is 13 residues long. The chain combines TRBV25-1 with TRBJ1-2; D ambiguous. The receptor was isolated from a man over 45 in good health, CMV-negative, and a related stem cell transplant donor. The sample comprised PBMCs. CDR3 DNA: TGTGCCAGCAGTGAGAGCAGGAAGAGTGGCTACACCTTC. It yields the protein CASSESRKSGYTF.